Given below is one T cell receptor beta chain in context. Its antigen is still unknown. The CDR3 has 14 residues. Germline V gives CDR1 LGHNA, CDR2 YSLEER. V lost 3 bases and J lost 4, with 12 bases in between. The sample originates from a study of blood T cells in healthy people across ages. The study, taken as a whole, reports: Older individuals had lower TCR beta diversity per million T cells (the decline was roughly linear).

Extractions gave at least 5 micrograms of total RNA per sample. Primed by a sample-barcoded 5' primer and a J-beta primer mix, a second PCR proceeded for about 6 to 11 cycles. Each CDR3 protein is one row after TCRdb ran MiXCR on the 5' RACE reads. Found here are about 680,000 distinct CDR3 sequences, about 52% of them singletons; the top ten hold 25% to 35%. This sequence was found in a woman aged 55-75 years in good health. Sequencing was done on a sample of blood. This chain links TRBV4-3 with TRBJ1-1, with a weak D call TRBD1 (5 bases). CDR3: CASSQKMGGTEAFF. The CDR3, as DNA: TGCGCCAGCAGCCAGAAAATGGGGGGCACTGAAGCTTTCTTT.